This TCR beta chain was captured by sequencing in a study of T cells in Graves' hyperthyroidism and ophthalmopathy (dated by TCRdb to between 2019 and 2020). Concerning the study at large: Peripheral blood samples were taken at the time of initial diagnosis, prior to any treatment. TCR V-J signatures able to tell the groups apart were searched for in a discovery cohort of about a hundred patients, of whom over 40 had Graves' ophthalmopathy and roughly 59 had stable Graves' hyperthyroidism. Whether ophthalmopathy could be predicted prospectively was tested in an independent validation cohort made up of approximately 19 hyperthyroidism patients plus 17 patients who later progressed to ophthalmopathy. The 100 or so discovery patients were divided at random into training and test sets in a 7:3 ratio. The study also compared thyroid tissue and blood T-cell repertoires from more than 5 Graves' hyperthyroidism patients. After sampling, hyperthyroidism patients received methimazole starting at 30 mg daily, and ophthalmopathy patients received high-dose intravenous methylprednisolone. TCR Vbeta CDR3 sequencing of some 140 peripheral blood samples (under 45 ophthalmopathy, 70 to 85 hyperthyroidism and some 17 progressor patients) is reported in the paper. The research as a whole found: Sample size was not statistically predetermined, and investigators were not blinded to group allocation. In validation, the model predicted progression to ophthalmopathy with 60% to 71% sensitivity and 72% to 85% specificity, a median of 6.5 months before onset. Ophthalmopathy was separated from stable hyperthyroidism by a 13 V-J signature model, with about 86% sensitivity and approximately 81% specificity obtained in cross-validation and 80%/75% obtained in testing. Most expanded thyroid clonotypes (frequency above 0.001) were also detected in blood, suggesting blood repertoires may reflect thyroid immune responses.

A word on this clonotype: The antigen this receptor binds is unknown. There are no base qualities to consult, and no much larger clone falls within one base.

The TCR beta CDR3 regions were amplified from RNA transcripts. The TCR CDR3 was subjected to a first round of RT-PCR using the HTBI primer set and the Qiagen OneStep RT-PCR kit. Libraries were constructed in a second round of multiplex PCR, after which size selection and purification were performed. Paired-end sequencing of the libraries was performed with 100 bp reads on an Illumina HiSeq2000. The source study handled its data this way. SOAPnuke was used to process the raw data, throwing out any read that contained adapters or uncalled bases, had a mean Phred below 15, or lacked an exact constant-primer or identifier match. High-quality paired reads were merged with COPE v1.2.5, and unique nucleotide sequences were defined as clonotypes. MiTCR v1.1 was used to align the clonotypes against IMGT TRBV, TRBD and TRBJ reference segments. The analysis was restricted to V-J combinations with a frequency above 0.0001, which together covered 99% to 99.2% of the repertoires. A TCS score was defined as the ratio between F50 (clonal expansion) and ExV (chaos), using BLOSUM62-based TCRdist between CDR3 peptides within each V-J. Welch's t-statistics and random forest reduced fewer than 550 V-J features to fewer than 15, which were used in a naive Bayes classifier (R e1071). The raw public data were reprocessed by TCRdb itself: fastp quality trimming at Q25, MiXCR clonotype calling, in-frame beta chains only. Every entry covers one CDR3 protein and lists the most common genes and DNA from its rows. Clone size and V and J calls follow TCRdb, not the original study. For this sample there are about 740,000 distinct CDR3 sequences; 12% to 15% appear just once. More than 8.5% of the sample is taken by the ten largest.

Stable Graves' hyperthyroidism was defined as the absence of progression to ophthalmopathy over 18 months of follow-up. Hyperthyroidism patients were newly diagnosed, with disease duration under 2 months, and aged 18 to 65 years. The study excluded patients with uncontrolled infections, other autoimmune diseases, pregnancy or lactation. Clinical symptoms, serum thyroxine and TRAb, thyroid ultrasound, and orbital computed tomography formed the basis for the diagnoses. PBMCs were separated from roughly 10 ml of fresh peripheral blood using Ficoll-Paque density gradient centrifugation. Total RNA was extracted with Trizol reagent, and quality was checked on an Agilent 2100 Bioanalyzer. Looking up the germline V gene (reference sequence) yields CDR1 WNHNN and CDR2 SYGVQD. From cysteine to phenylalanine, the CDR3 is 14 amino acids long. Only the CDR3 region is kept as DNA, spanning 42 bases read in frame from base 1. V gives up 3 bases and J gives up 7 bases, and the segment between their germline ends measures 16 bases.

The specimen sequenced was blood. The rearrangement joined TRBV10-1 to TRBJ2-7, and the D gene may be TRBD2, 5 bases matching. The receptor's source is a woman in her late teens or twenties with Graves' hyperthyroidism. In nucleotides, the sequence is TGCGCCAGCAGTGACCCGGCAGCCTCGGGGGAGCAGTACTTC. Translated, it gives CASSDPAASGEQYF.